These 25 T cell receptor beta chains were sequenced from one sample in a study of T cell clones after liver transplantation. TCRdb's copy holds only in-frame clones and misses some; the assay was immunoSEQ multiplex PCR. The top ten clones hold 0.47% of a sample with roughly 80,000 clones, 65% to 85% of them seen once. Sequencing used CD4+ T cells from blood, obtained approximately 3.5 years after liver transplant. The receptors shown here come from a human patient who received a liver transplant. Part of the T cell pool may stem from the graft donor.

V usage is TRBV15 and J usage is TRBJ1-5; D may be TRBD1 (5 bases). Trimming took off 1 base at V and 0 bases at J, with 7 bases between the two ends. This CDR3 contains 15 residues. Looked up from germline, CDR1 is LNHNV and CDR2 is YYDKDF (reference sequence). The CDR3 spells CATSRGGDSNQPQHF. The CDR3, as DNA: TGTGCCACCAGCAGAGGAGGGGATAGCAATCAGCCCCAGCATTTT.

The gene calls are TRBV9 and TRBJ2-3; no definite D call. The ends were cut back, 0 bases at V and 4 bases at J, with 15 bases in the middle. The CDR3 spans 16 residues. Germline values: CDR1 SGDLS, CDR2 YYNGEE. CDR3 sequence: CASSVATGLQADTQYF. CDR3 nucleotides: TGTGCCAGCAGCGTAGCTACTGGCCTGCAGGCAGATACGCAGTATTTT.

The chain uses TRBV28 and TRBJ2-5, with D uncertain. CDR1 MDHEN and CDR2 SYDVKM come from the germline V gene. Trimming stripped 4 bases from V and 1 base from J, with 4 bases between. This CDR3 spans 12 amino acids. CDR3: CASSSFQETQYF. The CDR3 DNA is TGTGCCAGCAGTTCGTTCCAAGAGACCCAGTACTTC.

The sample holds one count of this clone. The chain links TRBV7-3 to TRBJ2-3; 10 bases map to TRBD1. Germline values: CDR1 SGHTA, CDR2 FQGTGA. CDR3 length equals 17 residues. Trimming at V came to 1 base and at J to 3 bases, leaving 7 bases not matched to a gene. CDR3 sequence reads: CASSLNIRTGGTDTQYF. The CDR3 DNA sequence: TGTGCCAGCAGCTTAAATATTCGGACAGGGGGGACAGATACGCAGTATTTT. Looking up the rest from reference TRBV7-3 and TRBJ2-3 gives the full variable domain: GAGVSQTPSNKVTEKGKYVELRCDPISGHTALYWYRQSLGQGPEFLIYFQGTGAADDSGLPNDRFFAVRPEGSVSTLKIQRTERGDSAVYLCASSLNIRTGGTDTQYFGPGTRLTVL.

The chain uses TRBV28 and TRBJ1-2, with TRBD1 as a possible D gene (5 bases). The CDR3 runs to 13 residues. Germline values: CDR1 MDHEN, CDR2 SYDVKM. V was shortened by 3 bases and J by 7 bases, with 12 bases between the two germline ends. CDR3 region: CASSFQGRSGYTF. The CDR3 DNA sequence: TGTGCCAGCAGTTTTCAGGGTCGGAGTGGCTACACCTTC.

This clone was picked up a small number of times. This chain connects TRBV6-1 to TRBJ2-3, with D perhaps matching TRBD1 (6 bases). Trimming removed 3 bases from V and 4 bases from J, with 14 bases in between. Germline CDR1 and CDR2: MNHNS and SASEGT. The CDR3 is 15 amino acids. The CDR3 sequence: CASSDRGDRSDTQYF. CDR3 nucleotides: TGTGCCAGCAGTGACAGGGGTGACCGGTCAGATACGCAGTATTTT.

The chain joins TRBV5-1 to TRBJ1-2; 9 bases align to TRBD1. CDR1 is SGHRS and CDR2 is YFSETQ in the germline V gene. CDR3 length: 13 amino acids. V gave up 4 bases and J gave up 8 bases; unmatched junction bases: 6. The CDR3 bases are TGCGCCAGCAGCCGGGACAGGGAATACGGCTACACCTTC. Encoded protein: CASSRDREYGYTF.

This chain joins TRBV5-1 and TRBJ2-1; 9 bases map to TRBD2. The CDR3 sequence is 14 residues long. The germline V gene has CDR1 SGHRS and CDR2 YFSETQ. The J segment lost 6 bases and the V segment lost 4 bases, leaving 5 bases of the junction unmatched. The CDR3 is CASSPGTSLNEQFF. For the CDR3, the DNA is TGCGCCAGCAGCCCAGGGACTAGCCTCAATGAGCAGTTCTTC. Filled out from reference TRBV5-1 and TRBJ2-1, the complete variable domain reads KAGVTQTPRYLIKTRGQQVTLSCSPISGHRSVSWYQQTPGQGLQFLFEYFSETQRNKGNFPGRFSGRQFSNSRSEMNVSTLELGDSALYLCASSPGTSLNEQFFGPGTRLTVL.

V and J are TRBV5-1 and TRBJ2-5; unclear D gene. Trimming stripped 1 base from V and 3 bases from J, with 10 bases between. The germline V gene encodes CDR1 SGHRS and CDR2 YFSETQ. There are 14 residues in the CDR3. The CDR3: CASSLTVTEETQYF. The CDR3, as DNA: TGCGCCAGCAGCTTGACAGTTACAGAAGAGACCCAGTACTTC.

A few counts support this clone. Germline and junction disagree at one end, which may indicate a read error. The V gene is TRBV11-1, the J gene TRBJ1-1, with D perhaps matching TRBD1 (6 bases). The germline V gene encodes CDR1 SGHAT and CDR2 FQDESV (reference sequence). CDR3 size: 15 residues. CDR3 nucleotide sequence: TGTGCCAGCACCTTAACTCCTACAGGGATCACTGAAGCTTTCTTT. It is translated as CASTLTPTGITEAFF. Supplemented by reference TRBV11-1 and TRBJ1-1, the full variable domain reads EAEVAQSPRYKITEKSQAVAFWCDPISGHATLYWYRQILGQGPELLVQFQDESVVDDSQLPKDRFSAERLKGVDSTLKIQPAELGDSAMYLCASTLTPTGITEAFFGQGTRLTVV.

This chain links TRBV10-3 with TRBJ2-7; D is perhaps TRBD1 (5 bases). V lost 0 bases, J lost 1 base, and 10 bases lay in between. Germline lookup yields CDR1 ENHRY and CDR2 SYGVKD. The CDR3 contains 15 residues. The CDR3 loop reads CAISESTADSYEQYF. The CDR3 DNA is TGTGCCATCAGTGAGTCGACAGCTGATTCCTACGAGCAGTACTTC.

V is TRBV2 and J is TRBJ2-7, with a weak D call TRBD1 (6 bases). The CDR3 spans 12 residues. Trimming cost V 7 bases and J 3 bases, with 10 bases left between them. Germline CDR1 reads SNHLY; CDR2 reads FYNNEI. DNA of the CDR3: TGTGCCAGCAAAACACAGGGCTACGAGCAGTACTTC. Encoded protein: CASKTQGYEQYF. Looking up the rest from reference TRBV2 and TRBJ2-7 gives the full variable domain: EPEVTQTPSHQVTQMGQEVILRCVPISNHLYFYWYRQILGQKVEFLVSFYNNEISEKSEIFDDQFSVERPDGSNFTLKIRSTKLEDSAMYFCASKTQGYEQYFGPGTRLTVT.

The V and J genes are TRBV2 and TRBJ1-1, with a weak D call TRBD1 (5 bases). The CDR3 runs 13 residues. V lost 7 bases, J lost 1 base, and 10 bases lay in between. The V gene's germline CDR1 is SNHLY and CDR2 FYNNEI. The CDR3 sequence is CASIGQGNTEAFF. The CDR3, as DNA: TGTGCCAGCATAGGACAAGGGAACACTGAAGCTTTCTTT.

The CDR3 nucleotides are TGTGCCATACAGGGATCGGAGGGCAATCAGCCCCAGCATTTT. This encodes CAIQGSEGNQPQHF. The rearrangement joins TRBV2 to TRBJ1-5, with D perhaps matching TRBD1 (6 bases). Trimming stripped 10 bases from V and 2 bases from J, with 15 bases between. Germline V gives CDR1 SNHLY, CDR2 FYNNEI. The CDR3 spans 14 residues.

This rearrangement joins TRBV19 to TRBJ1-2; 7 positions match TRBD1. Germline assignment: CDR1 LNHDA and CDR2 SQIVND (reference sequence). The length of the CDR3 is 15 residues. Trimming removed 5 bases from V and 3 bases from J; junction bases left unmatched: 9. This CDR3 is CASSPNRDRHYGYTF. DNA for the CDR3: TGTGCCAGTAGTCCCAACCGGGACAGACACTATGGCTACACCTTC.

This chain links TRBV5-1 with TRBJ2-5; 8 nucleotides agree with TRBD2. CDR3 length: 17 residues. CDR1 SGHRS and CDR2 YFSETQ come from the germline V gene. Losses at the gene ends were 0 bases for V and 3 bases for J; bases not matched to a gene: 10. As DNA, the CDR3 is TGCGCCAGCAGCTTGGGCACTAGCGGCATGGCGGAAGAGACCCAGTACTTC. Residues: CASSLGTSGMAEETQYF.

Note on this clone: The junction does not match germline at one end; this may be a read error. This rearrangement joins TRBV6-5 to TRBJ2-1; 8 positions match TRBD1. CDR1 and CDR2 (germline): MNHEY, SVGAGI. This CDR3 spans 13 amino acids. In DNA form, the CDR3 reads TGTGCCAGCAGCCCCTGGACAGGGAAGGGTGAGGTCTTC. It encodes CASSPWTGKGEVF.

This chain uses TRBV27 with TRBJ1-2, with 7 bases identical to TRBD1. V shed 4 bases, J shed 5 bases, and the junction held 16 bases outside the gene matches. The CDR3 runs to 17 residues. Germline V CDR1 and CDR2: MNHEY, SMNVEV (reference sequence). The CDR3 loop is CASSSLFRDSRGYGYTF. CDR3 coding DNA: TGTGCCAGCAGTTCACTATTCCGGGACAGCAGGGGATATGGCTACACCTTC.

V gene TRBV6-6 combines with J gene TRBJ2-2; perhaps TRBD1 as D (5 bases). The length of the CDR3 is 14 residues. The germline CDR1 and CDR2 sequences are MNHNY and SVGAGI (reference sequence). The germline V and J ends were trimmed by 6 bases and 7 bases, with 15 bases remaining between them. This CDR3 reads CASRGSGSRGELFF. As DNA, the CDR3 is TGTGCCAGCAGAGGTTCAGGGTCCCGCGGGGAGCTGTTTTTT.

V usage is TRBV2 and J usage is TRBJ1-3; D ambiguous. The CDR3 loop spans 15 amino acids. In germline, CDR1 is SNHLY, CDR2 FYNNEI. V was pared by 6 bases and J by 1 base, with 13 bases between. CDR3 sequence: CASSPGHSSGNTIYF. In DNA form, the CDR3 reads TGTGCCAGCAGCCCCGGTCACTCGTCTGGAAACACCATATATTTT.

The chain has TRBV5-4 and TRBJ2-5; the D gene is possibly TRBD1 (5 bases). The V gene lost 2 bases and the J gene lost 1 base, with 9 bases spanning the gap. This CDR3 region has 14 residues. CDR1 and CDR2 from the germline V gene are SGHNT and YYREEE (reference sequence). The CDR3 DNA follows: TGTGCCAGCAGCTTCAGGGCAGGCCAAGAGACCCAGTACTTC. This gives the protein CASSFRAGQETQYF.

In its sample, this clone was seen many times. The chain links TRBV2 to TRBJ2-3; D gene ambiguous. V lost 10 bases and J lost 8, with 22 bases in between. Germline CDR1 reads SNHLY; CDR2 reads FYNNEI. The CDR3 contains 14 residues. The CDR3 is CATRALGPSGTQYF. In nucleotides, the CDR3 is TGTGCCACCCGAGCCCTGGGCCCGAGTGGTACGCAGTATTTT.

V usage is TRBV28 and J usage is TRBJ1-4, with D uncertain. The CDR3 contains 15 residues. Germline V gene data show CDR1 as MDHEN and CDR2 as SYDVKM. The V end was cut by 8 bases, the J end by 0 bases, with 13 bases between. The CDR3 loop is CASSPPGSTNEKLFF. Written as DNA, the CDR3 is TGTGCCAGCTCTCCGCCGGGATCAACTAATGAAAAACTGTTTTTT.

The chain couples TRBV29-1 to TRBJ1-2; D is unresolved. This CDR3 spans 13 amino acids. The germline V gene encodes CDR1 SQVTM and CDR2 ANQGSEA. V was clipped by 4 bases and J by 0 bases, with 9 bases between them. In DNA, the CDR3 is TGCAGCGTTGTCGCACGGTCTAACTATGGCTACACCTTC. Protein product: CSVVARSNYGYTF.

V and J are TRBV6-4 and TRBJ2-1; the match to TRBD2 covers 11 bases. CDR3 length: 15 amino acids. V gave up 7 bases and J gave up 8 bases; unmatched junction bases: 10. CDR1 and CDR2 (germline): MRHNA, SNTAGT. Here the CDR3 reads CASTEGLAGTDEQFF. CDR3 coding DNA: TGTGCCAGCACCGAAGGACTAGCGGGCACGGATGAGCAGTTCTTC.